This T cell receptor beta chain was profiled in a study of response to subunit inactivated influenza vaccine. General observations from the study: With each seasonal influenza vaccination, the authors suggested, few new T cells are recruited.

One entry per CDR3 protein, called by TCRdb with MiXCR from the RT-PCR reads. Of a few hundred thousand distinct CDR3 sequences in the sample, 14% were seen once. This clonotype was detected only a few times. Its target is not known. Trimming pared 6 bases from V and 6 bases from J, leaving 13 bases between. This CDR3 comprises 13 residues. The TCR was taken from a man over 45 who received an inactivated influenza vaccine. The genes are TRBV12-3 or TRBV12-4 and TRBJ2-3; D remains unclear. This sample comprised PBMCs from blood, obtained roughly 12 days after vaccination. CDR3 sequence: CASSTISPDTQYF. CDR3 DNA sequence: TGTGCCAGCAGCACAATAAGTCCGGATACGCAGTATTTT.